This T cell receptor beta chain was sequenced for a study of regulatory T cells in long-lasting Graves disease. Findings of the study overall: TRBV28, TRBJ1-2 and TRBJ2-5 emerged as the favored segments in persistent disease.

Time point meaning: newly diagnosed GD, antithyroid drugs for less than 3 months. The TCR library used RNA extracted from PBMCs. Investigators prepared the TCR beta libraries by applying iRepertoire HTBI primers and Arm-PCR of CDR3 regions. TCRdb recomputed calls from the multiplex PCR reads with MiXCR, one row per CDR3 protein. The sample contains 500,000 or so distinct CDR3 sequences, about 16% of which appear only once. As for this clonotype: Its cognate antigen is unknown.

Trimming at V came to 6 bases and at J to 8 bases, leaving 9 bases not matched to a gene. Germline V CDR1 and CDR2: DFQATT, SNEGSKA (reference sequence). The CDR3 spans 12 residues. The same sample was also used in a study of T cells in Graves' hyperthyroidism and ophthalmopathy.

The V and J genes are TRBV20-1 and TRBJ1-2, with 7 bases fitting TRBD1. The sequence came from a woman aged 35-60 years with Graves disease. The input for sequencing was peripheral blood mononuclear cells (PBMCs), taken at new diagnosis, from a patient treated with antithyroid drugs. The CDR3 here is CSANRGPGGYTF. In DNA, the CDR3 is TGCAGTGCAAACAGGGGACCAGGAGGCTACACCTTC.